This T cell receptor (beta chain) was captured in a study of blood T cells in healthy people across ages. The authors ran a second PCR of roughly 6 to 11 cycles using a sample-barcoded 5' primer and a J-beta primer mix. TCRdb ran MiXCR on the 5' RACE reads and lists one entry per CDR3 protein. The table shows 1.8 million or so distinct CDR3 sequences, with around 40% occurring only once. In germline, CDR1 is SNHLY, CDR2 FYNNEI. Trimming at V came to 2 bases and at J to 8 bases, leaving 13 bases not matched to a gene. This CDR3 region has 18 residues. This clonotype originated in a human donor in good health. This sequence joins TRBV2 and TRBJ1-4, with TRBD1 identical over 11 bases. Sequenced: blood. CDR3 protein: CASSESRGTGGAMEKLFF. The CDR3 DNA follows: TGTGCCAGCAGTGAAAGTAGGGGGACAGGGGGAGCAATGGAAAAACTGTTTTTT.